These 2 T cell receptor beta chains share one sample of origin, sequenced in a study of control samples from healthy donors and cancer patients. Clones were sequenced by immunoSEQ multiplex PCR, and TCRdb holds only the in-frame ones, with some missing. Here the sample spans tens of thousands of clones, roughly 86% being singletons. The specimen sequenced was blood. The receptor set was obtained from a woman aged 55-70 years in good health.

This chain connects TRBV4-1 to TRBJ1-2, with 8 bases lining up with TRBD1. Germline lookup yields CDR1 MGHRA and CDR2 YSYEKL. CDR3 length: 17 amino acids. The V gene end was trimmed by 1 base and the J gene end by 2 bases; junction bases not matched to a gene: 9. CDR3 nucleotides: TGCGCCAGCAGCCAAGGAAATTCCGGGACAGGAAACTATGGCTACACCTTC. It encodes CASSQGNSGTGNYGYTF.

The chain employs TRBV4-3 and TRBJ1-1, with TRBD1 matching 9 bases. The ends lost 4 bases at V and 6 bases at J; junction bases unmatched: 6. The CDR3 length is 14 residues. The V gene's germline CDR1 is LGHNA and CDR2 YSLEER. The CDR3 region has the DNA TGCGCCAGCAGCCCCCGGACAGGGGACCCTGAAGCTTTCTTT. It specifies CASSPRTGDPEAFF.